Listed here are 4 T cell receptor beta chains from one sample, sequenced in a study of CD8 T cell repertoires and HIV-1 epitope variants. The repertoire was sequenced with immunoSEQ multiplex PCR; TCRdb's copy has only in-frame clones and lacks some. The sample shows 80,000 to 95,000 clones, roughly four fifths of them seen only once. The sample was uncultured baseline CD8+ T cells from peripheral blood mononuclear cells (PBMCs). These receptors were taken from a male donor with HIV.

V gene TRBV4-1 combines with J gene TRBJ2-3; 12 positions match TRBD2. The CDR3 runs to 16 residues. CDR1 MGHRA and CDR2 YSYEKL come from the germline V gene. V was clipped by 4 bases and J by 2 bases; unmatched bases: 4. CDR3 in amino acids: CASSRRLAGDTDTQYF. The CDR3, as DNA: TGCGCCAGCAGCCGGCGACTAGCGGGGGACACAGATACGCAGTATTTT.

The V and J genes are TRBV6-5 and TRBJ1-3; D uncertain. CDR1 MNHEY and CDR2 SVGAGI come from the germline V gene. Trimming removed 0 bases from V and 4 bases from J, with 4 bases in between. The CDR3 sequence is 13 residues long. This CDR3 reads CASSYSRGNTIYF. The DNA for the CDR3 is TGTGCCAGCAGTTACTCGAGGGGAAACACCATATATTTT.

The chain combines TRBV27 with TRBJ2-3; the D gene is possibly TRBD1 (5 bases). This CDR3 has 11 amino acids. V lost 11 bases and J 13 bases, leaving 19 bases between the germline ends. Germline loops: CDR1 MNHEY, CDR2 SMNVEV (reference sequence). The CDR3 loop is CASKGALMEYF. CDR3 nucleotide sequence: TGTGCCTCCAAAGGGGCGTTAATGGAGTATTTT.

The rearrangement uses TRBV7-9 and TRBJ1-2; TRBD1 agrees at 11 bases. CDR3 length: 15 amino acids. With V trimmed by 0 bases and J by 7 bases, 4 bases remained unmatched. Germline values: CDR1 SEHNR, CDR2 FQNEAQ (reference sequence). The CDR3 bases are TGTGCCAGCAGCTTAGCGTGGACAGGGGGCACTGGCTACACCTTC. This codes for CASSLAWTGGTGYTF.